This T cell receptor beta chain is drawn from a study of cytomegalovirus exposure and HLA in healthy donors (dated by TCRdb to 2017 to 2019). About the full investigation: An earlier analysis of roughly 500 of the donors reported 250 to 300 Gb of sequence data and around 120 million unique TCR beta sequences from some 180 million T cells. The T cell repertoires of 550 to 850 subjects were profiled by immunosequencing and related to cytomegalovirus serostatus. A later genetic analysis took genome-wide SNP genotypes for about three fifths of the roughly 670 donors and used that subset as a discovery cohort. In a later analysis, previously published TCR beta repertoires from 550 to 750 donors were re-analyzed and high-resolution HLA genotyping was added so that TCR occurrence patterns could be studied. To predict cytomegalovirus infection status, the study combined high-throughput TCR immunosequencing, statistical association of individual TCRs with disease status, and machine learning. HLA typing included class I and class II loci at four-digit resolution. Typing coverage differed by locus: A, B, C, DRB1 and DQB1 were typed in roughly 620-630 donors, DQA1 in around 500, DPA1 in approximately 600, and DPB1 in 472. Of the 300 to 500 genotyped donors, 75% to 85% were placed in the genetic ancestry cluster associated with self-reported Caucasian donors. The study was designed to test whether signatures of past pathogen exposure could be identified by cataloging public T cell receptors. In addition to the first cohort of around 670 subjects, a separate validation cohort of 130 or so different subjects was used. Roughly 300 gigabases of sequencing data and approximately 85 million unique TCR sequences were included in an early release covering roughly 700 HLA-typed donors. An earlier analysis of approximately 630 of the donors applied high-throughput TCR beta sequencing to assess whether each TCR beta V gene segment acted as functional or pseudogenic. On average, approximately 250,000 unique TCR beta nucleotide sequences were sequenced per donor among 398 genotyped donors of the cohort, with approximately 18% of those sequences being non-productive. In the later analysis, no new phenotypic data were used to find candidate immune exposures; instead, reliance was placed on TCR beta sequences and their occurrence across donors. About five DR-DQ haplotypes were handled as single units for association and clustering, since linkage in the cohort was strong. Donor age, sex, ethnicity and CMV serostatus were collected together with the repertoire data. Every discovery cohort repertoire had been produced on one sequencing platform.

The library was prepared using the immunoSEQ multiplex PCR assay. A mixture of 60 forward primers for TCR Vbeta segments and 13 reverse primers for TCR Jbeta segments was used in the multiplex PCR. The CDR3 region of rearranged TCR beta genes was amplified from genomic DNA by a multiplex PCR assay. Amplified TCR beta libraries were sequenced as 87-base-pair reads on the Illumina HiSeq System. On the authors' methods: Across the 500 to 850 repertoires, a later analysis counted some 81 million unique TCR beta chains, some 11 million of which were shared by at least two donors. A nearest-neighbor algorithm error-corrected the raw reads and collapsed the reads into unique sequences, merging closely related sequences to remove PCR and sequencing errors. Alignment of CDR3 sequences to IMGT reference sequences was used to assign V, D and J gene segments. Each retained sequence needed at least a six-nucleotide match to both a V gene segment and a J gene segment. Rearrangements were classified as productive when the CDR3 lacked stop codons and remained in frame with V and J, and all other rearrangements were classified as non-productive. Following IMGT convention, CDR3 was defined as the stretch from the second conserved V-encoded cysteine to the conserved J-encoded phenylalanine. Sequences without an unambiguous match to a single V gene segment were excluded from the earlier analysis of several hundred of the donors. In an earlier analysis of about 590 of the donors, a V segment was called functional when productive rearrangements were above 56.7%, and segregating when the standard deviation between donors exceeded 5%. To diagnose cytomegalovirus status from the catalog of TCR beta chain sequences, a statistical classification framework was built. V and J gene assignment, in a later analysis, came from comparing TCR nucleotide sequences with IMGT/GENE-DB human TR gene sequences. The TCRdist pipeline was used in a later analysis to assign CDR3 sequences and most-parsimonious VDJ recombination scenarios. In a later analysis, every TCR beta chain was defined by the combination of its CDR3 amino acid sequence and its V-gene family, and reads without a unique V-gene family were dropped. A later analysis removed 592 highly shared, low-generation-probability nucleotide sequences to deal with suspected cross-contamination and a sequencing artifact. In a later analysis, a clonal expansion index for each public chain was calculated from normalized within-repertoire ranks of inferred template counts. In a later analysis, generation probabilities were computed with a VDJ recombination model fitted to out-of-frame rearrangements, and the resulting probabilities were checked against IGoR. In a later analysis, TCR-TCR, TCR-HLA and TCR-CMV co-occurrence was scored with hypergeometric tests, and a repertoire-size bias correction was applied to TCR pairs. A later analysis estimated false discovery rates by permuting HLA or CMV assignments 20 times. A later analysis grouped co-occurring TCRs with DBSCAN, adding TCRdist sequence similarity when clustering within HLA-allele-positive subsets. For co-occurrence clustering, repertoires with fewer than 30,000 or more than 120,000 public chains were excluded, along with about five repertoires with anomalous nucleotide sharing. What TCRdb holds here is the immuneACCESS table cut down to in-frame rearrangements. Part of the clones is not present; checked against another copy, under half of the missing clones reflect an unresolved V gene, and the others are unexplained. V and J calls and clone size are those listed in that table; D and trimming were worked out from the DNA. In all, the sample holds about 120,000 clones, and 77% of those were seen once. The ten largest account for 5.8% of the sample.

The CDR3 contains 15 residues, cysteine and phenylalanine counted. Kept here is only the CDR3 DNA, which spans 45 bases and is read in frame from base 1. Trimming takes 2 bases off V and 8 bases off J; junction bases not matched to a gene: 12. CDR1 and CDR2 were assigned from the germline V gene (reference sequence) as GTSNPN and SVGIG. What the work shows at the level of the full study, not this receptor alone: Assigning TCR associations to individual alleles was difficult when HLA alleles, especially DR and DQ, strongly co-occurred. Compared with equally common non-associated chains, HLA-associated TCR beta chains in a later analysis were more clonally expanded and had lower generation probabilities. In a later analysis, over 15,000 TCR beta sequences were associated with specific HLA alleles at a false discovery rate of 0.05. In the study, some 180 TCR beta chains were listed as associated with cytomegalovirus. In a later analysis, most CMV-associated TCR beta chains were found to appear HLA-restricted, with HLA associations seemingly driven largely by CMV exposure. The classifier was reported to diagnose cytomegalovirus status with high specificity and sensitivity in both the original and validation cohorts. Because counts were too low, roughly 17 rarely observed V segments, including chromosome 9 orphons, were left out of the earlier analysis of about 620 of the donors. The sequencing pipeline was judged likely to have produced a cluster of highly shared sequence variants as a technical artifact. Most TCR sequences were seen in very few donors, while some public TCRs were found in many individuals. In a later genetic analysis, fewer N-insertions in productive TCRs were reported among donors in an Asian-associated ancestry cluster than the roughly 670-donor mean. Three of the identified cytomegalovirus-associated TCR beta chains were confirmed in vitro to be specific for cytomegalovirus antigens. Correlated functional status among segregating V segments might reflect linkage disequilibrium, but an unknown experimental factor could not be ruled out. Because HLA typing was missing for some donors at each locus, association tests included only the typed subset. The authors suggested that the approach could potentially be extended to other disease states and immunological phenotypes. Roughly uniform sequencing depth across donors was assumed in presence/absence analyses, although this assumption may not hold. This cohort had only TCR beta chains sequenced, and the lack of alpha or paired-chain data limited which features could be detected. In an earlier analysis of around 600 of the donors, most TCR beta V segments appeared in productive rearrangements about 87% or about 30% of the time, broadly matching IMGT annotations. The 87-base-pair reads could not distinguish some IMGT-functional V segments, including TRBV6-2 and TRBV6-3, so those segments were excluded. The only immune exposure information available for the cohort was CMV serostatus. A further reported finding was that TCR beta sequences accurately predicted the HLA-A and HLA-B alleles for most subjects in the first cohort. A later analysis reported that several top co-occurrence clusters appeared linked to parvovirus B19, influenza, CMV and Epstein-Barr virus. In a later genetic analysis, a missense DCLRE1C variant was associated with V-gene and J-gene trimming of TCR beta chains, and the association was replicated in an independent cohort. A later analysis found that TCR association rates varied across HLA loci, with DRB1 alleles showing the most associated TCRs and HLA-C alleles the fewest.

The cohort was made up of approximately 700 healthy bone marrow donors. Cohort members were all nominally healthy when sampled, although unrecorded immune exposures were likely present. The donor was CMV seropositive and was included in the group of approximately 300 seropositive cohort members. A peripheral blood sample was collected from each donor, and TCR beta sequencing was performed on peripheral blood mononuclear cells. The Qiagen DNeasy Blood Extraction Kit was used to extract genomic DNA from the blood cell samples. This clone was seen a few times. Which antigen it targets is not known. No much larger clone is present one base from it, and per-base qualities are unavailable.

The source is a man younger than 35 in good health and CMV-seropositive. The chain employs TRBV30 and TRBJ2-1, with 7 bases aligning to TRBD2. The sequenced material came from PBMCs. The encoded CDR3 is CAWSLGDYSRDEQFF. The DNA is TGTGCCTGGAGTCTTGGGGACTACTCTAGGGATGAGCAGTTCTTC. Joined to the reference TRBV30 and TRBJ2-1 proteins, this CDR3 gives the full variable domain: SQTIHQWPATLVQPVGSPLSLECTVEGTSNPNLYWYRQAAGRGLQLLFYSVGIGQISSEVPQNLSASRPQDRQFILSSKKLLLSDSGFYLCAWSLGDYSRDEQFFGPGTRLTVL.